The clone carrying this T cell receptor beta chain was found a few times. No antigen is known for it. The data were obtained in a study of CD8 T cells in ankylosing spondylitis. General study findings and limits: What appeared characteristic of ankylosing spondylitis blood was a TCR beta motif of 7 or 8 highly homologous variants.

MiXCR was run by TCRdb on the 5' RACE reads, yielding one entry per CDR3 protein. This table has around 440,000 distinct CDR3 sequences, 17% appearing once. This receptor was taken from a male donor with ankylosing spondylitis. The sample taken for sequencing was blood, either unsorted or a sorted T cell fraction (not recorded which).

The CDR3 loop is CASSLSGWSYNEQFF. In DNA form, the CDR3 reads TGTGCCAGCAGCTTATCTGGGTGGTCCTACAATGAGCAGTTCTTC. The chain employs TRBV7-2 and TRBJ2-1, with no clear D. Looked up from germline, CDR1 is SGHTA and CDR2 is FQGNSA. The CDR3 has 15 amino acids. V was trimmed by 2 bases and J by 1 base, leaving 9 bases between them.